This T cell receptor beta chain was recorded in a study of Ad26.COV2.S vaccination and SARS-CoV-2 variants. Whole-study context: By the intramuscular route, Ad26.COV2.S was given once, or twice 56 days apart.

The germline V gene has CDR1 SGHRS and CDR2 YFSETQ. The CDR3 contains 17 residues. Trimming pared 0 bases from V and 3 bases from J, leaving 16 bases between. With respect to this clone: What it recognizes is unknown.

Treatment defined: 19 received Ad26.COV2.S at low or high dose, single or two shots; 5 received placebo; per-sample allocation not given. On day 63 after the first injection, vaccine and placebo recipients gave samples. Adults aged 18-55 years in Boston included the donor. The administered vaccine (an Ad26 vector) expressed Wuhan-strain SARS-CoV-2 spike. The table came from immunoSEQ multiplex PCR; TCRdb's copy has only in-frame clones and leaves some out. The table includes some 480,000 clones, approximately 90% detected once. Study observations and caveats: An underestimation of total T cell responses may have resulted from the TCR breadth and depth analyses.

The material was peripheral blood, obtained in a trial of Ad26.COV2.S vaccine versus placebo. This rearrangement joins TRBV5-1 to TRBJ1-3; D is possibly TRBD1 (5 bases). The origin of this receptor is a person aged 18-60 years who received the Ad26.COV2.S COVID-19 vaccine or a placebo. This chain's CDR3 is CASSLVGRGSGGNTIYF. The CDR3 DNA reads TGCGCCAGCAGCTTGGTGGGTCGGGGGAGTGGTGGAAACACCATATATTTT.